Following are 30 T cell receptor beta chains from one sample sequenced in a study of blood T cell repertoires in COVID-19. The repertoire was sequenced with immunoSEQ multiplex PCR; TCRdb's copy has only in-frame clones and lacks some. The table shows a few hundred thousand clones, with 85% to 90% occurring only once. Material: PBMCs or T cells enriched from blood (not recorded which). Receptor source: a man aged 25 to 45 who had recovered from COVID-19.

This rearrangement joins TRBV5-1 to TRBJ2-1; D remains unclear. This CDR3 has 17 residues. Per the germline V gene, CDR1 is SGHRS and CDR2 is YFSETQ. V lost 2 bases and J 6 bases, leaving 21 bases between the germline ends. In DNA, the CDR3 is TGCGCCAGCAGCTTACTGAGAGCCCCCAAACTGTCCAATGAGCAGTTCTTC. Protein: CASSLLRAPKLSNEQFF. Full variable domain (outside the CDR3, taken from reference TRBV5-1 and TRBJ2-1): KAGVTQTPRYLIKTRGQQVTLSCSPISGHRSVSWYQQTPGQGLQFLFEYFSETQRNKGNFPGRFSGRQFSNSRSEMNVSTLELGDSALYLCASSLLRAPKLSNEQFFGPGTRLTVL.

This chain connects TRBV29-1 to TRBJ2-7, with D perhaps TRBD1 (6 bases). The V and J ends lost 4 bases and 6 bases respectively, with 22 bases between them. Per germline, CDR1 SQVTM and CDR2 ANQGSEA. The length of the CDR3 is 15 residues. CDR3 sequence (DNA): TGCAGCGTTGCCCCCGTGTGGACAGAGGTCTGCGAGCAGTACTTC. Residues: CSVAPVWTEVCEQYF.

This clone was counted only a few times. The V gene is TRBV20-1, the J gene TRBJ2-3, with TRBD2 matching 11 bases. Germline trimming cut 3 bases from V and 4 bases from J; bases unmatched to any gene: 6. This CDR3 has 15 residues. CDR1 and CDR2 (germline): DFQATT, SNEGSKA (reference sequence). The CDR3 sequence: CSASRVAGGPDTQYF. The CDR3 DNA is TGCAGTGCTAGTAGGGTAGCGGGGGGGCCAGATACGCAGTATTTT.

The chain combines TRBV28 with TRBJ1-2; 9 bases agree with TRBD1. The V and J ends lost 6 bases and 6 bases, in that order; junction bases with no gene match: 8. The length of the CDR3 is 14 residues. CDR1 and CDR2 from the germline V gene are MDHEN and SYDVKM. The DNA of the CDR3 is TGTGCCAGCAGACCACCGGACAGGGGCCATGGCTACACCTTC. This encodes CASRPPDRGHGYTF.

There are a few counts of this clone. CDR3 in DNA: TGCACCAGCAGCCAGACTCTCACAGATACGCAGTATTTT. Translated: CTSSQTLTDTQYF. The V call is TRBV1, the J call TRBJ2-3; the D call in the table, TRBD2, was not verified against the DNA. TRBV1 is recorded as a pseudogene. CDR3 length: 13 amino acids.

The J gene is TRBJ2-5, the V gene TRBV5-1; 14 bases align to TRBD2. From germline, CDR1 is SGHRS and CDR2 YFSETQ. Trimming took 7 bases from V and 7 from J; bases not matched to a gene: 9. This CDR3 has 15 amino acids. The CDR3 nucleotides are TGCGCCAGCTACCGGACTAGCGGGGGGCCAGGGACCCAGTACTTC. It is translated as CASYRTSGGPGTQYF.

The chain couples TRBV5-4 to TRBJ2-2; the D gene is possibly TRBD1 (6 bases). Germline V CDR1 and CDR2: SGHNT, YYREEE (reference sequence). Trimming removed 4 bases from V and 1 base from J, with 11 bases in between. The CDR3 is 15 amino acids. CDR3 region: CASSMKGQNTGELFF. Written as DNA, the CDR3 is TGTGCCAGCAGCATGAAGGGACAGAACACCGGGGAGCTGTTTTTT.

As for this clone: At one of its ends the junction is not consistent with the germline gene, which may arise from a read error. In nucleotides, the CDR3 is TGCGCCAGCAGTCAAGACAGGGTTGGAGTCTACGAGCAGTACTTC. Amino acid sequence: CASSQDRVGVYEQYF. This rearrangement joins TRBV4-1 to TRBJ2-7; 7 nucleotides agree with TRBD1. This CDR3 comprises 15 residues. Germline-derived CDR1 and CDR2 are MGHRA and YSYEKL.

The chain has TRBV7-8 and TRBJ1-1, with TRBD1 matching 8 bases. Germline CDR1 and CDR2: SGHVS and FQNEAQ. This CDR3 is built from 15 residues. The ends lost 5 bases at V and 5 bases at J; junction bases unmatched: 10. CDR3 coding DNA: TGTGCCAGCAGCCCGACCCCCACAGGGGGGACTGAAGCTTTCTTT. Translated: CASSPTPTGGTEAFF.

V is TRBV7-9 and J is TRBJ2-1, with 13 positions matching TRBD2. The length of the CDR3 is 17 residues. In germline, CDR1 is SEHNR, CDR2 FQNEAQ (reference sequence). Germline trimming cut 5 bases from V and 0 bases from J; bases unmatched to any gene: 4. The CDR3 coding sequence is TGTGCCAGCAGCACCCGGACTAGCGGGAGCTCCTACAATGAGCAGTTCTTC. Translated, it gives CASSTRTSGSSYNEQFF.

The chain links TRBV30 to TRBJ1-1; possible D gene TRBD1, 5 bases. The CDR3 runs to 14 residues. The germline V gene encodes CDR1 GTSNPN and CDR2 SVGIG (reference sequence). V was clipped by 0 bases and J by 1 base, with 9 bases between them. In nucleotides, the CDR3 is TGTGCCTGGAGTGTAACCAGGGCGAACACTGAAGCTTTCTTT. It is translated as CAWSVTRANTEAFF.

The CDR3 protein is CASSQDRLAGARDTQYF. CDR3 DNA: TGTGCCAGCAGCCAAGATAGGCTAGCGGGAGCTAGAGATACGCAGTATTTT. The chain joins TRBV4-2 to TRBJ2-3; 10 nucleotides line up with TRBD2. Germline CDR1 and CDR2: LGHNA and YNFKEQ. The CDR3 runs 17 residues. J gave up 5 bases and V 0 bases, and 8 bases lay outside the gene matches.

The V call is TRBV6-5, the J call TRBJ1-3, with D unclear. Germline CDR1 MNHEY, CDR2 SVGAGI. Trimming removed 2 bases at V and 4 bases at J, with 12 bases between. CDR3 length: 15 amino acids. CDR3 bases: TGTGCCAGCAGTTACCGGCGGGAGGTCGGAAACACCATATATTTT. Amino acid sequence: CASSYRREVGNTIYF.

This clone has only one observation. As DNA, the CDR3 is TGCGCCAGCAGCTTGAGCCCTAGCGGGGGGTCCCAAGAGACCCAGTACTTC. Its translation: CASSLSPSGGSQETQYF. V is TRBV5-1 and J is TRBJ2-5; 11 bases fit TRBD2. Germline loops: CDR1 SGHRS, CDR2 YFSETQ. V dropped 1 base and J dropped 1; count of bases not matched to a gene: 6. The CDR3 extends over 17 amino acids. Full variable domain (missing parts from reference TRBV5-1 and TRBJ2-5): KAGVTQTPRYLIKTRGQQVTLSCSPISGHRSVSWYQQTPGQGLQFLFEYFSETQRNKGNFPGRFSGRQFSNSRSEMNVSTLELGDSALYLCASSLSPSGGSQETQYFGPGTRLLVL.

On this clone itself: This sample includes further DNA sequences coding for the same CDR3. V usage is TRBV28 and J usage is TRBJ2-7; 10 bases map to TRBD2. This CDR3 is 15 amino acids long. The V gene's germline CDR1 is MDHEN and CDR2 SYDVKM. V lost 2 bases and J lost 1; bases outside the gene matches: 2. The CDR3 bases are TGTGCCAGCAGTTTAGTGACTAGCGGGTCCTACGAGCAGTACTTC. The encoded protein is CASSLVTSGSYEQYF.

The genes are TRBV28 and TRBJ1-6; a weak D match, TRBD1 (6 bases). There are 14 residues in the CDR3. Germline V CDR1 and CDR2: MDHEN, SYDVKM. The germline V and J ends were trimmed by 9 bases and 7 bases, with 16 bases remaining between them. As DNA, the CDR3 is TGTGCCAGTCTCGGCGGGGGGCCCAATTCACCCCTCCACTTT. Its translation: CASLGGGPNSPLHF.

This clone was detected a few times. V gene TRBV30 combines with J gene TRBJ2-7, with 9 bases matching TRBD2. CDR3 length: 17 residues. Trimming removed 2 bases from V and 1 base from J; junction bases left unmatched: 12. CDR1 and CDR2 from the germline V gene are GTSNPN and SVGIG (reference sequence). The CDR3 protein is CAWSRPGLAYRSYEQYF. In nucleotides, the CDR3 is TGTGCCTGGAGTAGGCCGGGACTAGCTTACCGTTCCTACGAGCAGTACTTC.

The CDR3 DNA reads as TGTGCCAGCAGTAAGACAGGGAGGATCACTGAAGCTTTCTTT. Translated: CASSKTGRITEAFF. V gene TRBV11-2 combines with J gene TRBJ1-1; 7 bases align to TRBD1. The CDR3 runs 14 residues. The germline V gene encodes CDR1 SGHAT and CDR2 FQNNGV. The V gene end was trimmed by 6 bases and the J gene end by 4 bases; junction bases not matched to a gene: 8.

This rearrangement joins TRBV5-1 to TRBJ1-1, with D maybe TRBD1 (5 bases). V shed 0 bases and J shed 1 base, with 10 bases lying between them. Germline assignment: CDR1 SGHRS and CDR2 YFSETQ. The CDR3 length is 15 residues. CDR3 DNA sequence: TGCGCCAGCAGCTTGGTGGGGCCGGGGAACACTGAAGCTTTCTTT. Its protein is CASSLVGPGNTEAFF. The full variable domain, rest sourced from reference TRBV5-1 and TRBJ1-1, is KAGVTQTPRYLIKTRGQQVTLSCSPISGHRSVSWYQQTPGQGLQFLFEYFSETQRNKGNFPGRFSGRQFSNSRSEMNVSTLELGDSALYLCASSLVGPGNTEAFFGQGTRLTVV.

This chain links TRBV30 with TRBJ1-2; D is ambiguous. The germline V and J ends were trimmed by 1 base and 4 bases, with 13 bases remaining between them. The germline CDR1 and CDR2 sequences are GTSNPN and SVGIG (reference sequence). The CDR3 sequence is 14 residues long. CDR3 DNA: TGTGCCTGGAGTGGGGCCTCAGCCCCCTATGGCTACACCTTC. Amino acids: CAWSGASAPYGYTF.

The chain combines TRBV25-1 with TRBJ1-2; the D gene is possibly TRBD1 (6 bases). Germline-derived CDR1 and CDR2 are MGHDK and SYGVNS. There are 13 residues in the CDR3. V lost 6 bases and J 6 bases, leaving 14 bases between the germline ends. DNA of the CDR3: TGTGCCAGCAGGAACAGGGAGCTAAATGGCTACACCTTC. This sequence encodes CASRNRELNGYTF.

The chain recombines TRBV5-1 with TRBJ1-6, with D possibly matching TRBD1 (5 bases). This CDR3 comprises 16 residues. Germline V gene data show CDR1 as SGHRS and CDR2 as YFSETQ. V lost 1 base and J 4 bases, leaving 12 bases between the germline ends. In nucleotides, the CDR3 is TGCGCCAGCAGCTTGACAGGAGAGGCATATAATTCACCCCTCCACTTT. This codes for CASSLTGEAYNSPLHF.

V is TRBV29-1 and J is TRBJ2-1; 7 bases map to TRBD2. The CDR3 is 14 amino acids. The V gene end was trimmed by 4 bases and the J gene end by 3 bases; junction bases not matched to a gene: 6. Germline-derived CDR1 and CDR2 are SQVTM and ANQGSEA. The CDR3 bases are TGCAGCGTTGCGAGGACTAGAAGCTACAATGAGCAGTTCTTC. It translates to CSVARTRSYNEQFF.

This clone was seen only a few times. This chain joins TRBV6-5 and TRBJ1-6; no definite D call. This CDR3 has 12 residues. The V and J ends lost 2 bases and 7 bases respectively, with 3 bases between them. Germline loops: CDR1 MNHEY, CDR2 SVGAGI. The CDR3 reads CASSYINSPLHF. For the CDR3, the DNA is TGTGCCAGCAGTTACATAAATTCACCCCTCCACTTT.

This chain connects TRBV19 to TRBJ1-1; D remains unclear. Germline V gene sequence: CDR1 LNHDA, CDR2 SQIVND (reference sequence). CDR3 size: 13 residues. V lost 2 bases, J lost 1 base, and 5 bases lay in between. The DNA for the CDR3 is TGTGCCAGTAGTATACTCGGGAACACTGAAGCTTTCTTT. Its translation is CASSILGNTEAFF.

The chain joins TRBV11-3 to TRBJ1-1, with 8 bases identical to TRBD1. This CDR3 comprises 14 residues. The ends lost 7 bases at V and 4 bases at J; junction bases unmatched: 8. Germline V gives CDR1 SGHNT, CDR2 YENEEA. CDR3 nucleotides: TGTGCCAGCACCCTTAGACAGGGGCCCACTGAAGCTTTCTTT. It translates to CASTLRQGPTEAFF.

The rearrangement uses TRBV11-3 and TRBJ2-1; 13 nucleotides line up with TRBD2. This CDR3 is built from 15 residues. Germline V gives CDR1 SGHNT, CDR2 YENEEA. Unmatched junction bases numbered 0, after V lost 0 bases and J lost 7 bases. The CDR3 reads CASSLEGLAGNEQFF. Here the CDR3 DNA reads TGTGCCAGCAGCTTAGAGGGACTAGCGGGAAATGAGCAGTTCTTC.

The CDR3 DNA reads TGTGCCAGCAGCTGGACAGGGAGCCTGAACACTGAAGCTTTCTTT. It is translated as CASSWTGSLNTEAFF. The chain combines TRBV7-2 with TRBJ1-1; 8 bases line up with TRBD1. Germline CDR1 is SGHTA and CDR2 is FQGNSA. The V and J ends lost 4 bases and 0 bases, in that order; junction bases with no gene match: 4. There are 15 residues in the CDR3.

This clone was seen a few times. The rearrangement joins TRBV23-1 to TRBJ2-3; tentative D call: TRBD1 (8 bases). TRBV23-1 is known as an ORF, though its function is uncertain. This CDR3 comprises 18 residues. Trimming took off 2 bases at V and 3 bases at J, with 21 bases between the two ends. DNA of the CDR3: TGCGCCAGCAGTCAACAGGGGGCCCGGGACGGGGGGACAGATACGCAGTATTTT. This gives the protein CASSQQGARDGGTDTQYF.

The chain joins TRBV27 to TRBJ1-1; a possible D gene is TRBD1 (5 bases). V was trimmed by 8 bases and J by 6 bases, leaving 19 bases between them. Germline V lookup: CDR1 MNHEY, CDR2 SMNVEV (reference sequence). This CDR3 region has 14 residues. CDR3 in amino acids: CASGPPQGRAEAFF. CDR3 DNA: TGTGCCAGCGGCCCGCCGCAGGGTCGGGCTGAAGCTTTCTTT.